These 3 T cell receptor beta chains were sequenced from one sample in a study of shared clonotypes between healthy human individuals. Sequenced by immunoSEQ multiplex PCR; TCRdb stores in-frame clones only, minus some. The table records about 2.4 million clones, approximately 94% of them present only once. Sequencing used naive CD4+ T cells sorted from blood. The subset denotes: CD45RA+ positively selected. These receptors were collected from a young man in good health.

CDR3 DNA: TGTGCCAGCAGAGGGGGGACAGTTAGCACAGATACGCAGTATTTT. The encoded protein is CASRGGTVSTDTQYF. V gene TRBV6-1 combines with J gene TRBJ2-3; TRBD1 is a possible D gene (7 bases). V lost 6 bases to trimming and J lost 0 bases, with 13 bases between them. The CDR3 consists of 15 residues. From germline, CDR1 is MNHNS and CDR2 SASEGT.

This chain links TRBV5-4 with TRBJ2-7; 9 positions match TRBD1. With 3 bases clipped from V and 0 bases from J, the junction kept 7 bases outside the gene matches. Germline V lookup: CDR1 SGHNT, CDR2 YYREEE (reference sequence). This CDR3 is 16 amino acids long. CDR3 coding DNA: TGTGCCAGCAGCTCCGAAACAGGGGGCGTCTCCTACGAGCAGTACTTC. Amino acid sequence: CASSSETGGVSYEQYF.

V is TRBV5-4 and J is TRBJ1-6; 9 nucleotides agree with TRBD1. This CDR3 has 15 residues. In germline, CDR1 is SGHNT, CDR2 YYREEE (reference sequence). V trimming: 4 bases; J trimming: 10 bases; junction bases outside the gene matches: 9. The CDR3 loop reads CASSQGTGSDSPLHF. CDR3 DNA: TGTGCCAGCAGCCAAGGGACAGGGAGTGACTCACCCCTCCACTTT.